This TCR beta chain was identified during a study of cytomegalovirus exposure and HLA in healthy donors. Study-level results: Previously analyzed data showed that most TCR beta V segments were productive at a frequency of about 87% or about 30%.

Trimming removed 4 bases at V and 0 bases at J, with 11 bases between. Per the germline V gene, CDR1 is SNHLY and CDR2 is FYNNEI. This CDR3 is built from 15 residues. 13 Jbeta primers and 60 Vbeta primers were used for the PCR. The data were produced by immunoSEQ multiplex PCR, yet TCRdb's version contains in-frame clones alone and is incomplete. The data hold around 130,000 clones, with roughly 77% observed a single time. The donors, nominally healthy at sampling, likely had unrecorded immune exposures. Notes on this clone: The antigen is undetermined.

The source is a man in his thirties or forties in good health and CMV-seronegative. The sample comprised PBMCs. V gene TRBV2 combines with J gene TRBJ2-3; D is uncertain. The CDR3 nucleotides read TGTGCCAGCAGTGTAGGAGTTTATAGCACAGATACGCAGTATTTT. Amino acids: CASSVGVYSTDTQYF.